The rows below give T cell receptor beta chains drawn from one sample of a study of cytomegalovirus exposure and HLA in healthy donors. The repertoire was sequenced with immunoSEQ multiplex PCR; TCRdb's copy has only in-frame clones and lacks some. The sample carries 150,000 to 200,000 clones, around 77% recorded once. Material for sequencing was PBMCs. All receptors derive from a man in his sixties in good health and CMV-seronegative. Each CDR3 is given with its conserved first and last residue.

j_gene: TRBJ1-1; v_gene: TRBV28; CDR3aa: CASSLGRGQYTEAFF
j_gene: TRBJ1-1; v_gene: TRBV2; CDR3aa: CASSFRGLNTEAFF
j_gene: NA; v_gene: TRBV7-8; CDR3aa: CASSPRGLFYEQYF
j_gene: TRBJ1-1; v_gene: TRBV27; CDR3aa: CASSLPGNTEAFF
j_gene: TRBJ1-2; v_gene: TRBV6-5; CDR3aa: CASSYDRTGGSGYTF
j_gene: TRBJ2-1; v_gene: TRBV5-6; CDR3aa: CASRWRTSAYNEQFF
j_gene: TRBJ1-2; v_gene: TRBV28; CDR3aa: CASTSGGGGSFTNYGYTF
j_gene: TRBJ2-1; v_gene: TRBV4-3; CDR3aa: CASSHNGGSGSVLNEQFF
j_gene: TRBJ1-2; v_gene: TRBV5-4; CDR3aa: CASSPDTALYGYTF
j_gene: TRBJ1-2; v_gene: TRBV28; CDR3aa: CASSLSGGGYTF
j_gene: TRBJ1-2; v_gene: TRBV10-3; CDR3aa: CAIRGQDDGYTF
j_gene: TRBJ1-4; v_gene: TRBV25-1; CDR3aa: CASSEGTVATNEKLFF
j_gene: TRBJ1-1; v_gene: TRBV5-1; CDR3aa: CASRGVEGVEAFF
j_gene: TRBJ1-1; v_gene: TRBV7-9; CDR3aa: CASRRDRGSGGAFF
j_gene: TRBJ1-5; v_gene: TRBV19; CDR3aa: CASSIIEGQNQPQHF
j_gene: TRBJ1-5; v_gene: TRBV6-5; CDR3aa: CASSYGAGFPSHF
j_gene: TRBJ2-1; v_gene: TRBV7-2; CDR3aa: CASSRGQGGDEQFF
j_gene: TRBJ2-2; v_gene: TRBV6-5; CDR3aa: CASSRDRSTGELFF
j_gene: TRBJ1-4; v_gene: TRBV30; CDR3aa: CAWSVQGTVLNEKLFF
j_gene: TRBJ1-1; v_gene: TRBV6-5; CDR3aa: CASTVGGGWNTEAFF
j_gene: TRBJ2-3; v_gene: TRBV9; CDR3aa: CASSVADTDTQYF
j_gene: TRBJ2-3; v_gene: TRBV19; CDR3aa: CASSTGTSGFTDTQYF
j_gene: TRBJ2-7; v_gene: TRBV2; CDR3aa: CASEGGTYEQYF
j_gene: TRBJ1-2; v_gene: TRBV18; CDR3aa: CASSPGGTGYGYTF
j_gene: TRBJ2-1; v_gene: TRBV5-1; CDR3aa: CASSFDPTGYNEQFF
j_gene: TRBJ2-3; v_gene: TRBV7-8; CDR3aa: CASSFSSGGTDTQYF
j_gene: TRBJ2-1; v_gene: TRBV7-8; CDR3aa: CASSRTSGGYNEQFF
j_gene: TRBJ2-1; v_gene: TRBV27; CDR3aa: CASSRGTNEQFF
j_gene: TRBJ1-1; v_gene: TRBV11-2; CDR3aa: CASSFRDRGRITEAFF
j_gene: TRBJ2-1; v_gene: TRBV5-8; CDR3aa: CASSHGGGTGVEQFF
j_gene: TRBJ2-1; v_gene: TRBV6-1; CDR3aa: CASSALSGSQNEQFF
j_gene: TRBJ1-1; v_gene: TRBV5-5; CDR3aa: CASSRSAGSEAFF